This record covers a single T cell receptor (beta chain). Its antigen remains unidentified. In the library, each TCR cDNA molecule bore its own unique molecular identifier. TCRdb recomputed calls from the 5' RACE reads with MiXCR, one row per CDR3 protein. The table has about 85,000 distinct CDR3 sequences, about 20% seen once; the top ten hold roughly 6%. The entry originates in a study of spatial heterogeneity in lung cancer. Points from the study as a whole: Ubiquitous expanded tumor TCRs were observed in blood more at resection than follow-up.

Indicated time point: sample taken at primary tumor resection. Researchers sequenced whole RNA taken from tumor, nontumor lung or frozen PBMC without sorting. Untreated early-stage non-small cell lung cancer patients, 65 to 90 in total, were the donors. Germline CDR1 SGHRS, CDR2 YFSETQ. Trimming removed 0 bases from V and 12 bases from J, with 16 bases in between. The CDR3 has 15 amino acids. The sequences come from PBMCs, collected at surgery. The V call is TRBV5-1, the J call TRBJ1-6; D is uncertain. The clonotype comes from a male donor with early-stage non-small cell lung cancer. The CDR3 sequence is CASSLEGNGGRPLHF. The CDR3 DNA reads TGCGCCAGCAGCTTGGAGGGAAATGGTGGGAGACCCCTCCACTTT.